This T cell receptor (beta chain) appears in the sequencing data of a study of T cell responses to AZD1222 COVID-19 vaccine. Across the study: Pooled samples include second doses given at about 4 or 12 weeks. Notes on the study in general: CD4 TCRs linked to vaccination spanned spike, dominating at 160-218 and 743-854. Baseline serology detected seropositivity in only 5 to 7 AZD1222 recipients. Clonal diversity may have been underestimated in mostly white British donors.

The CDR3 is 15 amino acids. The ends were cut back, 3 bases at V and 4 bases at J, with 17 bases in the middle. CDR1 is SGHNT, CDR2 YYREEE, per germline (reference sequence). TCRdb keeps only in-frame clones here, not all; method: immunoSEQ multiplex PCR. The sample holds some 150,000 clones, roughly 91% seen once. Comment on this clone: Its antigen remains unidentified.

The receptor was derived from an adult in good health. This chain links TRBV5-4 with TRBJ2-7, with D perhaps given as TRBD1 or TRBD2 (5 bases each). The sequencing here drew on peripheral blood, taken on day 0 of AZD1222 vaccination. The CDR3 spells CASSWDPVGLYEQYF. CDR3 bases: TGTGCCAGCAGCTGGGACCCAGTTGGGCTATACGAGCAGTACTTC.